This entry lists 5 T cell receptor beta chains sequenced from one sample in a study of regulatory T cells in long-lasting Graves disease. Arm-PCR of CDR3 regions and iRepertoire HTBI primers were the basis on which TCR beta libraries were built. TCRdb ran MiXCR on the multiplex PCR reads and lists one entry per CDR3 protein. There are a few hundred thousand distinct CDR3 sequences in the sample; around 24% occur only once, and approximately 25% lies in the top ten. This sample's time point: persistent/refractory GD, antithyroid drugs over 5 years with positive TRAb. Scientists built the TCR library using RNA that was extracted from PBMCs. Sample: peripheral blood mononuclear cells (PBMCs), taken when the disease was refractory, from a patient treated with antithyroid drugs. All receptors come from a female donor with Graves disease.

At least ten counts were recorded for this clonotype. V and J are TRBV7-8 and TRBJ1-2, with D possibly TRBD1 on 5 matching bases. V shed 4 bases and J shed 4 bases, with 10 bases lying between them. CDR3 length equals 13 residues. The germline gives CDR1 SGHVS, CDR2 FQNEAQ. CDR3 amino acids: CASSSNTGYGYTF. In nucleotides, the CDR3 is TGTGCCAGCAGCTCCAACACAGGCTATGGCTACACCTTC.

This clonotype has only a few counts. The chain uses TRBV20-1 and TRBJ2-3; D assignment may be TRBD1 or TRBD2 (5 bases each). The germline V and J ends were trimmed by 5 bases and 3 bases, with 15 bases remaining between them. The germline CDR1 and CDR2 sequences are DFQATT and SNEGSKA (reference sequence). The CDR3 runs to 14 residues. Here the CDR3 reads CSASGAGWTDTQYF. The CDR3 coding sequence is TGCAGTGCTTCCGGGGCAGGGTGGACAGATACGCAGTATTTT.

The table lists this clonotype with a few counts. This rearrangement joins TRBV12-3 or TRBV12-4 to TRBJ2-1; TRBD2 matches at 14 bases. The CDR3 runs 15 residues. The ends lost 6 bases at V and 7 bases at J; junction bases unmatched: 5. CDR3 bases: TGTGCCAGCAGCTGGGGACTAGCGGGAGAGAATGAGCAGTTCTTC. It encodes CASSWGLAGENEQFF.

This clonotype turned up a few times. The chain uses TRBV10-3 and TRBJ2-2; unclear D gene. Deletions cut 2 bases from V and 4 bases from J, with 8 bases between. The CDR3 is 14 residues long. Per the germline V gene, CDR1 is ENHRY and CDR2 is SYGVKD. In DNA form, the CDR3 reads TGTGCCATCAGTGAGGGCCAGGCCACCGGGGAGCTGTTTTTT. The encoded protein is CAISEGQATGELFF.

This clonotype was seen only a few times. The rearrangement uses TRBV20-1 and TRBJ2-7; possibly TRBD2 for D (6 bases). This CDR3 comprises 13 residues. Germline CDR1 DFQATT, CDR2 SNEGSKA (reference sequence). Trimming shortened V by 1 base and J by 6 bases, and 13 bases separated the two germline ends. CDR3 bases: TGCAGTGCTAGAGTCATAATCGGGGGCGAGCAGTACTTC. Translation: CSARVIIGGEQYF.